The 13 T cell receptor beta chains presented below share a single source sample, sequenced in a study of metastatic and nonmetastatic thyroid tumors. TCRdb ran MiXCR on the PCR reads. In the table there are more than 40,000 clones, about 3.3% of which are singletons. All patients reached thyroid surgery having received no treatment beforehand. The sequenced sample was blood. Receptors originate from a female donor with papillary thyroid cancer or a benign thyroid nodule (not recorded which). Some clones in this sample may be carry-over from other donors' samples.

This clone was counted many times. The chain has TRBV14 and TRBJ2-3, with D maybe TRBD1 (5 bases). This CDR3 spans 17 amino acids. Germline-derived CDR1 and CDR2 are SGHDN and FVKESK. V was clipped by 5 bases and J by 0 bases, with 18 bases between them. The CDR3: CASSVGSQGISTDTQYF. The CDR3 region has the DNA TGTGCCAGCAGCGTTGGATCCCAGGGAATAAGCACAGATACGCAGTATTTT.

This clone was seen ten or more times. The CDR3 DNA reads as TGTGCCAGCAGCCGGACAGGAACCTACAATGAGCAGTTCTTC. Its protein product is CASSRTGTYNEQFF. The rearrangement joins TRBV9 to TRBJ2-1; 7 bases align to TRBD1. V was clipped by 4 bases and J by 2 bases; unmatched bases: 3. The CDR3 consists of 14 residues. Germline CDR1 is SGDLS and CDR2 is YYNGEE.

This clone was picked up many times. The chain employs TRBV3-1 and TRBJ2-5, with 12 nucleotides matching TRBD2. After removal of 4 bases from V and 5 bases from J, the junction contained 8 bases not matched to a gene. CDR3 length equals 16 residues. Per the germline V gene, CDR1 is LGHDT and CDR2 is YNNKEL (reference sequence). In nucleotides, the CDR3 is TGTGCCAGCAGCCTGGGACTAGCGGGTGGGGGGGAGACCCAGTACTTC. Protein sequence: CASSLGLAGGGETQYF.

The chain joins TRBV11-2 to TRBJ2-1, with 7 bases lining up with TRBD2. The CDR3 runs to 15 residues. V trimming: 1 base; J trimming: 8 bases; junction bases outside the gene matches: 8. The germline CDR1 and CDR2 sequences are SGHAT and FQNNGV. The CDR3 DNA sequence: TGTGCCAGCAGCTTAGTAGGCGGGAGAGGCTATGAGCAGTTCTTC. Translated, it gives CASSLVGGRGYEQFF.

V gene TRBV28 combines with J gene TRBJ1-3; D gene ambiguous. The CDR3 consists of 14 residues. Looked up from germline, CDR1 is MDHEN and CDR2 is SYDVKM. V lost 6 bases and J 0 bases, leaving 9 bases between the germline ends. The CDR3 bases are TGTGCCAGCAGCGCGGATTCCTCTGGAAACACCATATATTTT. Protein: CASSADSSGNTIYF.

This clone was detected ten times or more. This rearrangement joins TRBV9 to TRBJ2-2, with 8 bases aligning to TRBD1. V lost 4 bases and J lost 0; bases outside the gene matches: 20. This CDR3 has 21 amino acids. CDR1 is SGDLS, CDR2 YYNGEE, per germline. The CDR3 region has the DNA TGTGCCAGCAGCCACCGGGGTAGGGCAGGGGGCGGGAATGCGAACACCGGGGAGCTGTTTTTT. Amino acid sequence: CASSHRGRAGGGNANTGELFF.

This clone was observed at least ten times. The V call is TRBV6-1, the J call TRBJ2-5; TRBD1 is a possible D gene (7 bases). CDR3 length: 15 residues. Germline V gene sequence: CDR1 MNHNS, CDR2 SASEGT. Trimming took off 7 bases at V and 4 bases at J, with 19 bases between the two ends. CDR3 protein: CASTTGRQGGETQYF. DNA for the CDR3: TGTGCCAGCACCACAGGTCGACAGGGAGGAGAGACCCAGTACTTC.

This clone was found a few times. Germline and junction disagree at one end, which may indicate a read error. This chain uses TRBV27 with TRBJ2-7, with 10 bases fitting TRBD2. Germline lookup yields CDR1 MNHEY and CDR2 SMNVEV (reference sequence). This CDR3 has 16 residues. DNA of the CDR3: TGCCCCCACGGCAGTGTGTCTAGCGGGAGCCTCTACGAGCAGTACTTC. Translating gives CPHGSVSSGSLYEQYF.

The CDR3 reads CASSFGANNEQFF. Here the CDR3 DNA reads TGTGCCAGCAGCTTCGGGGCTAACAATGAGCAGTTCTTC. The rearrangement uses TRBV7-3 and TRBJ2-1; possibly TRBD1 or TRBD2 for D (5 bases each). V lost 3 bases and J lost 5, with 8 bases in between. The CDR3 runs 13 residues. Per the germline V gene, CDR1 is SGHTA and CDR2 is FQGTGA.

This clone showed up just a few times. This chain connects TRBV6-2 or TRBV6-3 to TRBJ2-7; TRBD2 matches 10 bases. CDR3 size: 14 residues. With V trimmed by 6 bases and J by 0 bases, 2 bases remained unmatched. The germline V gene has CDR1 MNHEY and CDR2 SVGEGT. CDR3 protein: CASSLAGDSYEQYF. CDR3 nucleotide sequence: TGTGCCAGCAGCCTAGCGGGAGACTCCTACGAGCAGTACTTC.

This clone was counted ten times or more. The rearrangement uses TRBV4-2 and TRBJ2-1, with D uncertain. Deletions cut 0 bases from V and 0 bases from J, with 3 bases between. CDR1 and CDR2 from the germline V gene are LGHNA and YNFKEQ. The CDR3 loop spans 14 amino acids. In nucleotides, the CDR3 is TGTGCCAGCAGCCAAGATAACTCCTACAATGAGCAGTTCTTC. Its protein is CASSQDNSYNEQFF.

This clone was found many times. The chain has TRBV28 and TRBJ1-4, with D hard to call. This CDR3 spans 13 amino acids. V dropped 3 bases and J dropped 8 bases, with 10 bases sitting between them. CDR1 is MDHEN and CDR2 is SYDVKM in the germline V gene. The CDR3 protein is CASSLVGGEKLFF. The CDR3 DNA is TGTGCCAGCAGTTTGGTGGGAGGAGAAAAACTGTTTTTT. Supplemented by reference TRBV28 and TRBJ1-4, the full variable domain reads DVKVTQSSRYLVKRTGEKVFLECVQDMDHENMFWYRQDPGLGLRLIYFSYDVKMKEKGDIPEGYSVSREKKERFSLILESASTNQTSMYLCASSLVGGEKLFFGSGTQLSVL.

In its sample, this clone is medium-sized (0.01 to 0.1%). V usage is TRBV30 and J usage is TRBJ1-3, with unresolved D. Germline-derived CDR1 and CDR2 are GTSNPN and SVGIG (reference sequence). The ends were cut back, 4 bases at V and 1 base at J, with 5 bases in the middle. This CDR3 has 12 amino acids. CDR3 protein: CAWKASGNTIYF. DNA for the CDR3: TGTGCCTGGAAAGCTTCTGGAAACACCATATATTTT.